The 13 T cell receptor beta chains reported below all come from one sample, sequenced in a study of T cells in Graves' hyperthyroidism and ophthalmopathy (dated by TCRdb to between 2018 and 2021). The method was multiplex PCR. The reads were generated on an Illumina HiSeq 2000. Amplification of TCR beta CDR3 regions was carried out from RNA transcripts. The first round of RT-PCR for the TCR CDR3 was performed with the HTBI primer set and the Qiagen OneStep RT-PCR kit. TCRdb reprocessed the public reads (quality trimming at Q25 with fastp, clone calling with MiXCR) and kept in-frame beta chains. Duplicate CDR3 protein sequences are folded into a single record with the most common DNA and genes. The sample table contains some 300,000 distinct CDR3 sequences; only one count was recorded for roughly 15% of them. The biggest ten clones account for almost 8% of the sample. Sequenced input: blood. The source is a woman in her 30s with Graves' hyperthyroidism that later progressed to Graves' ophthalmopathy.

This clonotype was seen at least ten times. CDR3 DNA sequence: TGTGCCAGCAGCTTCGTTCGACAGGGCAACACTGAAGCTTTCTTT. It encodes CASSFVRQGNTEAFF. V gene TRBV13 combines with J gene TRBJ1-1, with 7 bases lining up with TRBD1. After removal of 3 bases from V and 2 bases from J, the junction contained 6 bases not matched to a gene. There are 15 residues in the CDR3. The V gene's germline CDR1 is PRHDT and CDR2 FYEKMQ (reference sequence).

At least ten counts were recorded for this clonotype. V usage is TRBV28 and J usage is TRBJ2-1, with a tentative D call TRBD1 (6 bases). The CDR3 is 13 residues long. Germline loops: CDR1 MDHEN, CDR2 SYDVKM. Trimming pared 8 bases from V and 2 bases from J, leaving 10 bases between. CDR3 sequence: CASCQGPYNEQFF. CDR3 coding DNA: TGTGCCAGCTGTCAGGGGCCCTACAATGAGCAGTTCTTC.

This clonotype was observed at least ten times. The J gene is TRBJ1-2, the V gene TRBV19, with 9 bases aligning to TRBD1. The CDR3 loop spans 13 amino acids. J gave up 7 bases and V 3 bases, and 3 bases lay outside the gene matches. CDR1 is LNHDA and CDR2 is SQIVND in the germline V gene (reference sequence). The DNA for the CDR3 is TGTGCCAGTAGTATCAACAGGGGGCTTGGCTACACCTTC. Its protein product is CASSINRGLGYTF.

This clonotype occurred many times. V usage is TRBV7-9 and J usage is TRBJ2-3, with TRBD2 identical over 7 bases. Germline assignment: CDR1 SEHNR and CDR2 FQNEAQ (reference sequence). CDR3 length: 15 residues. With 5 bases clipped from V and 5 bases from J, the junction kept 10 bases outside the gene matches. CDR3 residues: CASSPKSGIGDTQYF. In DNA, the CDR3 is TGTGCCAGCAGCCCCAAGAGCGGGATAGGAGATACGCAGTATTTT.

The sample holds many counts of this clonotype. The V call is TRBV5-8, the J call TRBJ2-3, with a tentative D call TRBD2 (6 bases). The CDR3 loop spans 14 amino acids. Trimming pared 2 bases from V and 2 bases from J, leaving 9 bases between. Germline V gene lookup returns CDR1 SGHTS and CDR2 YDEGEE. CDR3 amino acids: CASSFGGATDTQYF. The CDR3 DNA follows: TGTGCCAGCAGCTTCGGGGGAGCCACAGATACGCAGTATTTT. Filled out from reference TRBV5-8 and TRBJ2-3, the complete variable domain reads EAGVTQSPTHLIKTRGQQATLRCSPISGHTSVYWYQQALGLGLQFLLWYDEGEERNRGNFPPRFSGRQFPNYSSELNVNALELEDSALYLCASSFGGATDTQYFGPGTRLTVL.

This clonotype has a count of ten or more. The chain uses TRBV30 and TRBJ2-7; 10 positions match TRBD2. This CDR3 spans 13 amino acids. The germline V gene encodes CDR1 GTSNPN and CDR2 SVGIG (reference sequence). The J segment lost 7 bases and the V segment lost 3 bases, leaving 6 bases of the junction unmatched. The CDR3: CAWRGLAQLEQYF. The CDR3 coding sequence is TGTGCCTGGAGGGGACTAGCGCAGCTGGAGCAGTACTTC.

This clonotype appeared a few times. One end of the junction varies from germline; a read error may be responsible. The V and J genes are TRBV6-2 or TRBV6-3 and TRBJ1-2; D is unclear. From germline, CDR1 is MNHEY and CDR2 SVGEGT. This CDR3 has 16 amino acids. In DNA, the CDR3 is TGTGCCAACAGTCCTGGACCTCTGGCACTAGGCTATGGCTACACCTTC. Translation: CANSPGPLALGYGYTF.

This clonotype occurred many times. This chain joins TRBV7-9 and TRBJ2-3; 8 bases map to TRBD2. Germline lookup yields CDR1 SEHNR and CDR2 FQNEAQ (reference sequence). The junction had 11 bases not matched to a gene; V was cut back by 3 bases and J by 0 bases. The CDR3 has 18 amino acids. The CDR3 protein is CASSFPGGLAISTDTQYF. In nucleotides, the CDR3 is TGTGCCAGCAGCTTCCCCGGTGGACTAGCAATTAGCACAGATACGCAGTATTTT.

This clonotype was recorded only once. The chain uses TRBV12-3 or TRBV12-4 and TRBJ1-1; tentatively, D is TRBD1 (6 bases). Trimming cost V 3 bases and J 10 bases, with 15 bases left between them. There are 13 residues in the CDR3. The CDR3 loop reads CASSFVAGDGAFF. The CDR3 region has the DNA TGTGCCAGCAGTTTTGTGGCAGGGGATGGAGCTTTCTTT.

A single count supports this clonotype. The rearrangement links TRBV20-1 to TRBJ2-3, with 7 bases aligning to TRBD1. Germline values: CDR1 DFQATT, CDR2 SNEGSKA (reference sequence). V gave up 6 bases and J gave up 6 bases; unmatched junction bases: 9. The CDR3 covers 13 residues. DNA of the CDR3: TGCAGTGCCGAGACAGGGCCTTACGATACGCAGTATTTT. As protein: CSAETGPYDTQYF.

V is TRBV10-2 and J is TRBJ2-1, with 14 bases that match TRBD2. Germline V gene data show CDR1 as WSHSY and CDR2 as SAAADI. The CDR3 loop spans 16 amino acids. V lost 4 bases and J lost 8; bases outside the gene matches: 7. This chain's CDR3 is CASSALRLAGGDEQFF. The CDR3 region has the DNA TGCGCCAGCAGTGCGCTACGACTAGCGGGAGGGGATGAGCAGTTCTTC.

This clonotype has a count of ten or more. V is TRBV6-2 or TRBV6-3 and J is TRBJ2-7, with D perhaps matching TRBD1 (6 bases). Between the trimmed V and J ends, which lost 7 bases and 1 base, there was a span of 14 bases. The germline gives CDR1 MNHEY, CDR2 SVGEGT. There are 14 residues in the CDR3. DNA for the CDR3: TGTGCCAGCACCCAGAGGGGGTCATCCTACGAGCAGTACTTC. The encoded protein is CASTQRGSSYEQYF.

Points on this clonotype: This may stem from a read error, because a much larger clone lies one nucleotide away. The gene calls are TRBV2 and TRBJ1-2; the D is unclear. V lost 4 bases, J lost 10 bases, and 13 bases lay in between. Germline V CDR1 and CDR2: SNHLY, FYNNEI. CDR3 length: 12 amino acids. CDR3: CASSGEGPDYTF. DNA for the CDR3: TGTGCCAGCAGTGGGGAAGGGCCCGACTACACCTTC.